The clone carrying this T cell receptor beta chain has just a few counts. The CDR3 covers 11 residues. V was cut by 7 bases and J by 6 bases, with 11 bases left in between. Germline CDR1 reads SQVTM; CDR2 reads ANQGSEA. The entry originates in a study of human T cells and chemical hapten exposure. Study in general: Slight volume differences across pooled libraries mainly accounted for varying per-sample TCR yields.

Each CDR3 protein gets one entry after TCRdb re-called the RACE reads with MiXCR. The data show roughly 100,000 distinct CDR3 sequences, with less than 40% seen just once and 2.5% to 3% held by the top ten. Time point: patch test 3, about 24 weeks after DPC sensitization. Specified treatment: therapeutic diphenylcyclopropenone sensitization with weekly scalp DPC. The chain links TRBV29-1 to TRBJ2-3; D is ambiguous. The sequence derives from a man aged 35 to 55 with alopecia areata. Some clones in this sample may be carry-over from other donors' samples. The source was whole blood, collected in connection with sensitization to the hapten diphenylcyclopropenone (DPC). CDR3 bases: TGCAGCGCTACACATCCGGATACGCAGTATTTT. Protein: CSATHPDTQYF.